A single sample is the source of the 20 T cell receptor beta chains below, sequenced in a study of blood T cell repertoires in COVID-19. Only in-frame clones appear in the TCRdb table, and some are missing; sequencing was by immunoSEQ multiplex PCR. The data contain about 400,000 clones, approximately 86% of them singletons. Sequenced: peripheral blood. Receptors were obtained from a human donor in a cohort sampled during active COVID-19.

A few counts support this clone. The chain employs TRBV20-1 and TRBJ2-7, with TRBD1 matching over 8 bases. CDR3 size: 12 residues. Germline V gives CDR1 DFQATT, CDR2 SNEGSKA (reference sequence). V was pared by 3 bases and J by 7 bases, with 5 bases of the junction left unmatched. The CDR3 is CSASRTGSEQYF. The CDR3 coding sequence is TGCAGTGCTAGTCGGACAGGGAGTGAGCAGTACTTC.

The V call is TRBV19, the J call TRBJ2-5; 7 nucleotides align to TRBD1. Germline CDR1 is LNHDA and CDR2 is SQIVND (reference sequence). With 5 bases clipped from V and 1 base from J, the junction kept 4 bases outside the gene matches. This CDR3 comprises 14 residues. Written as DNA, the CDR3 is TGTGCCAGTAGTGGTGACAGGGTCCAAGAGACCCAGTACTTC. The encoded protein is CASSGDRVQETQYF.

This chain connects TRBV4-1 to TRBJ2-3; D unresolved. The V end lost 0 bases, the J end lost 1 base, and 14 bases lay between the germline ends. The germline gives CDR1 MGHRA, CDR2 YSYEKL. The CDR3 consists of 17 residues. CDR3 loop: CASSQDLLGVGTDTQYF. In DNA form, the CDR3 reads TGCGCCAGCAGCCAAGACCTGCTTGGAGTTGGCACAGATACGCAGTATTTT.

The chain carries TRBV7-8 and TRBJ1-1, with TRBD1 matching over 8 bases. The CDR3 is 15 amino acids. Germline assignment: CDR1 SGHVS and CDR2 FQNEAQ. Trimming at V came to 2 bases and at J to 6 bases, leaving 8 bases not matched to a gene. The CDR3 protein is CASSLSYQGASEAFF. CDR3 DNA: TGTGCCAGCAGCTTATCCTATCAGGGGGCCTCTGAAGCTTTCTTT.

The chain has TRBV19 and TRBJ1-1; D unclear. With 3 bases removed from V and 4 bases from J, the gap between germline ends came to 12 bases. Germline V lookup: CDR1 LNHDA, CDR2 SQIVND (reference sequence). This CDR3 contains 14 residues. CDR3 protein: CASSMAPPATEAFF. The CDR3 DNA follows: TGTGCCAGTAGTATGGCCCCCCCCGCCACTGAAGCTTTCTTT.

The chain couples TRBV5-1 to TRBJ2-5; 9 bases agree with TRBD2. The CDR3 consists of 15 residues. Looked up from germline, CDR1 is SGHRS and CDR2 is YFSETQ. The V segment lost 2 bases and the J segment 4 bases; nucleotides outside the gene matches: 6. The CDR3 loop reads CASSLAGGVRETQYF. CDR3 DNA: TGCGCCAGCAGCTTAGCGGGGGGCGTAAGAGAGACCCAGTACTTC.

The rearrangement links TRBV30 to TRBJ2-5, with D possibly TRBD2 on 7 matching bases. Between the trimmed V and J ends, which lost 0 bases and 5 bases, there was a span of 10 bases. The CDR3 is 13 residues long. Germline loops: CDR1 GTSNPN, CDR2 SVGIG (reference sequence). The CDR3 reads CAWSVRGAETQYF. The CDR3 region has the DNA TGTGCCTGGAGTGTCCGGGGGGCCGAGACCCAGTACTTC.

The table lists this clone with a few counts. V usage is TRBV7-9 and J usage is TRBJ1-4; the D is unclear. Trimming removed 4 bases from V and 0 bases from J, with 12 bases in between. CDR1 SEHNR and CDR2 FQNEAQ come from the germline V gene (reference sequence). This CDR3 is built from 16 residues. The CDR3 protein is CASSYQAGATNEKLFF. The CDR3 coding sequence is TGTGCCAGCAGCTACCAAGCAGGCGCAACTAATGAAAAACTGTTTTTT.

The chain recombines TRBV11-3 with TRBJ1-2; D perhaps matches TRBD1 (6 bases). This CDR3 contains 12 residues. Germline V gene data show CDR1 as SGHNT and CDR2 as YENEEA. Trimming left V 4 bases short and J 6 bases short, with 9 bases between. The DNA of the CDR3 is TGTGCCAGCAGCTCCCAGGGGAATGGCTACACCTTC. This translates into CASSSQGNGYTF.

The genes are TRBV2 and TRBJ2-5; D may be TRBD1 (5 bases). The CDR3 runs to 13 residues. Germline V CDR1 and CDR2: SNHLY, FYNNEI. V lost 10 bases and J 2 bases, leaving 14 bases between the germline ends. The CDR3 here is CATSRAGQETQYF. Here the CDR3 DNA reads TGTGCCACCTCCCGGGCAGGGCAAGAGACCCAGTACTTC.

The chain carries TRBV28 and TRBJ1-5; D is unresolved. V dropped 6 bases and J dropped 2 bases, with 8 bases sitting between them. The V gene's germline CDR1 is MDHEN and CDR2 SYDVKM. The CDR3 has 13 amino acids. CDR3 bases: TGTGCCAGCAGAGCGGACGGCAATCAGCCCCAGCATTTT. The encoded protein is CASRADGNQPQHF.

The rearrangement joins TRBV5-1 to TRBJ1-1; D remains unclear. The CDR3 runs 14 residues. Trimming removed 2 bases from V and 0 bases from J, with 8 bases in between. Germline loops: CDR1 SGHRS, CDR2 YFSETQ. The CDR3 spells CASSLQSLNTEAFF. DNA of the CDR3: TGCGCCAGCAGCTTACAGTCTTTGAACACTGAAGCTTTCTTT.

The chain combines TRBV27 with TRBJ2-3; 10 bases are shared with TRBD2. Losses at the gene ends were 4 bases for V and 1 base for J; bases not matched to a gene: 5. The CDR3 length is 16 residues. From germline, CDR1 is MNHEY and CDR2 SMNVEV (reference sequence). In DNA, the CDR3 is TGTGCCAGCAGTTCCCCTAGCGGGAGTGGCACAGATACGCAGTATTTT. It codes for CASSSPSGSGTDTQYF.

For this clone: Other nucleotide sequences from this sample produce the same CDR3. In DNA, the CDR3 is TGCAGCGTCCCCCGCACAGGGGGCACTGAAGCTTTCTTT. It specifies CSVPRTGGTEAFF. V usage is TRBV29-1 and J usage is TRBJ1-1; 8 bases are a match to TRBD1. V gave up 6 bases and J gave up 4 bases; unmatched junction bases: 7. This CDR3 region has 13 residues. From germline, CDR1 is SQVTM and CDR2 ANQGSEA. Complete variable domain (other parts from reference TRBV29-1 and TRBJ1-1): SAVISQKPSRDICQRGTSLTIQCQVDSQVTMMFWYRQQPGQSLTLIATANQGSEATYESGFVIDKFPISRPNLTFSTLTVSNMSPEDSSIYLCSVPRTGGTEAFFGQGTRLTVV.

The rearrangement joins TRBV6-1 to TRBJ2-7, with 7 nucleotides matching TRBD2. The CDR3 is made up of 16 amino acids. Germline V CDR1 and CDR2: MNHNS, SASEGT. V was pared by 1 base and J by 0 bases, with 6 bases of the junction left unmatched. CDR3 nucleotide sequence: TGTGCCAGCAGTGAAGGTCTAGCGGTAAGCTCCTACGAGCAGTACTTC. Translated: CASSEGLAVSSYEQYF.

The chain uses TRBV5-1 and TRBJ2-2; 8 nucleotides agree with TRBD2. Per the germline V gene, CDR1 is SGHRS and CDR2 is YFSETQ. V was clipped by 2 bases and J by 2 bases; unmatched bases: 5. This CDR3 is 16 amino acids long. CDR3 residues: CASSFWLAGNTGELFF. For the CDR3, the DNA is TGCGCCAGCAGCTTTTGGCTAGCGGGTAACACCGGGGAGCTGTTTTTT. Full variable domain (remainder filled in from reference TRBV5-1 and TRBJ2-2): KAGVTQTPRYLIKTRGQQVTLSCSPISGHRSVSWYQQTPGQGLQFLFEYFSETQRNKGNFPGRFSGRQFSNSRSEMNVSTLELGDSALYLCASSFWLAGNTGELFFGEGSRLTVL.

The rearrangement uses TRBV4-1 and TRBJ1-2, with 7 bases fitting TRBD1. There are 16 residues in the CDR3. The ends lost 6 bases at V and 4 bases at J; junction bases unmatched: 14. Germline lookup yields CDR1 MGHRA and CDR2 YSYEKL. The CDR3: CASRQTGRGDPYGYTF. The CDR3 DNA reads TGCGCCAGCAGGCAAACTGGCAGGGGGGACCCCTATGGCTACACCTTC.

This rearrangement joins TRBV9 to TRBJ2-3; 10 bases are a match to TRBD2. Germline V gene data show CDR1 as SGDLS and CDR2 as YYNGEE. Trimming took 0 bases from V and 6 from J; bases not matched to a gene: 4. The CDR3 contains 15 residues. In DNA, the CDR3 is TGTGCCAGCAGCGTAGTAGTTAGCGGGGGGGATACGCAGTATTTT. This translates into CASSVVVSGGDTQYF. The full variable domain, rest sourced from reference TRBV9 and TRBJ2-3, is DSGVTQTPKHLITATGQRVTLRCSPRSGDLSVYWYQQSLDQGLQFLIQYYNGEERAKGNILERFSAQQFPDLHSELNLSSLELGDSALYFCASSVVVSGGDTQYFGPGTRLTVL.

The V and J genes are TRBV19 and TRBJ2-2, with 10 bases aligning to TRBD2. Germline V CDR1 and CDR2: LNHDA, SQIVND (reference sequence). The CDR3 length is 16 residues. V was pared by 7 bases and J by 6 bases, with 11 bases of the junction left unmatched. The CDR3 sequence is CASNGASGGGAGELFF. The CDR3, as DNA: TGTGCCAGTAATGGTGCTAGCGGGGGAGGTGCCGGGGAGCTGTTTTTT.

A few counts support this clone. The chain recombines TRBV9 with TRBJ1-2; 7 bases match TRBD1. From germline, CDR1 is SGDLS and CDR2 YYNGEE. CDR3 length: 15 amino acids. V shed 3 bases, J shed 6 bases, and the junction held 11 bases outside the gene matches. CDR3 DNA: TGTGCCAGCAGCGCAGGGGGAGCTGGCTCAAATGGCTACACCTTC. Protein: CASSAGGAGSNGYTF.